This TCR beta chain comes out of a study of blood T cell repertoires in COVID-19. About the study: Researchers got acute and convalescent COVID-19 samples from the United States, Italy and Spain. T cells, B-cell-depleted T cells, or PBMCs provided the cDNA or gDNA that served as material.

Per the authors' pipeline: Amplification with reference gene primers provided the estimates of nucleated cell counts. The assay was immunoSEQ multiplex PCR, and TCRdb's table has in-frame clones only and misses some. The DNA gave D and trimming, while V, J and clone size come from that table. The sample shows 200,000 to 300,000 clones, about 89% of them seen only once. The CDR3 totals 13 residues. Trimming took 3 bases from V and 1 from J, leaving 6 bases between them. Germline lookup yields CDR1 KGHSH and CDR2 LQKENI. The receptor was derived from a woman in her thirties who had recovered from COVID-19. The chain uses TRBV18 and TRBJ1-1; D gene uncertain. Sample: PBMCs or T cells enriched from blood (not recorded which). As DNA, the CDR3 is TGTGCCAGCTCACCGACAAGGAACACTGAAGCTTTCTTT. Protein: CASSPTRNTEAFF.